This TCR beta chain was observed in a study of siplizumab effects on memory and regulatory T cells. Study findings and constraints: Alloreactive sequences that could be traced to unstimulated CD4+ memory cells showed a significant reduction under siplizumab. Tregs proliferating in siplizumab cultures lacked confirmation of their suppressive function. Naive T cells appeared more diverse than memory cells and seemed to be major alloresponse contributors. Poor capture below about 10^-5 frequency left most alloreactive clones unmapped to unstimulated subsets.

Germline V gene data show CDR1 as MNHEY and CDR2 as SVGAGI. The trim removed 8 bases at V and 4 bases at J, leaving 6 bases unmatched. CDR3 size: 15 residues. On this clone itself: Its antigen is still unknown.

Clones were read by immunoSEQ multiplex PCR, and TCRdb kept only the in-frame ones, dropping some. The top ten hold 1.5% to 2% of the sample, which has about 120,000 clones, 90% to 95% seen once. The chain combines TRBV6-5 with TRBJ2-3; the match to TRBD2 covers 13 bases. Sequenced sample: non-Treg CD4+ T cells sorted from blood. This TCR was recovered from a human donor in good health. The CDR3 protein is CASRPGLAGADTQYF. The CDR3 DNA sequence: TGTGCCAGCCGCCCAGGACTAGCGGGAGCAGATACGCAGTATTTT.